This T cell receptor beta chain came from a study of blood T cell repertoires in COVID-19. Study details: PBMCs, B-cell-depleted T cells, or T cells provided the cDNA or gDNA that made up the material.

In the original workflow: Scientists estimated how many nucleated cells there were by amplifying reference gene primers. Repertoires were generated with immunoSEQ multiplex PCR, while TCRdb's copy carries only in-frame clones and drops some. That table supplies the V and J calls and clone size; D and trimming were determined from the DNA. The sample shows 200,000 to 250,000 clones, approximately 78% of them seen only once. Germline CDR1 and CDR2: SGHTS and YDEGEE. Trimming cost V 3 bases and J 7 bases; bases outside gene matches: 5. The CDR3 is made up of 13 amino acids. The chain is built from TRBV5-8 and TRBJ1-2, with TRBD1 identical over 8 bases. This clonotype originated in a woman older than 75 with COVID-19, enrolled during active disease. Sequenced material: peripheral blood. The CDR3 DNA reads TGTGCCAGCAGCTCGCAGGGGGCTGGTGGCTACACCTTC. It encodes CASSSQGAGGYTF. The full variable domain, completed using reference TRBV5-8 and TRBJ1-2, is EAGVTQSPTHLIKTRGQQATLRCSPISGHTSVYWYQQALGLGLQFLLWYDEGEERNRGNFPPRFSGRQFPNYSSELNVNALELEDSALYLCASSSQGAGGYTFGSGTRLTVV.